These 6 T cell receptor beta chains were all obtained from the same sample, sequenced in a study of T cell repertoires in cytomegalovirus infection. Each CDR3 protein is one row after TCRdb ran MiXCR on the reads. The top ten clones hold just under 45% of a sample with around 430,000 distinct CDR3 sequences, approximately 40% of them seen once. Antigens for these TCRs are unknown. The material sequenced was cultured PBMCs, taken from culture after CMV antigen stimulation. The receptors were gathered from a human donor in good health (CMV status not recorded). Some clones in this sample may be carry-over from other donors' samples.

The gene calls are TRBV4-1 and TRBJ2-7, with 8 positions matching TRBD2. Germline V gene sequence: CDR1 MGHRA, CDR2 YSYEKL. J gave up 7 bases and V 1 base, and 21 bases lay outside the gene matches. The CDR3 has 19 amino acids. CDR3 nucleotides: TGCGCCAGCAGCCAAGTCCTTATGGCGGGAGGACCTCTAAGTCGGGAGCAGTACTTC. It is translated as CASSQVLMAGGPLSREQYF.

This clonotype was recorded a few times. The chain employs TRBV12-3 or TRBV12-4 and TRBJ2-3, with 10 bases identical to TRBD1. J lost 8 bases, V lost 5 bases, and 10 bases had no gene match. CDR3 length: 15 residues. The CDR3 loop is CASSKPGQGSGTQYF. CDR3 nucleotides: TGTGCCAGCAGTAAGCCGGGACAGGGGAGTGGTACGCAGTATTTT.

The genes are TRBV7-2 and TRBJ2-7, with 11 bases identical to TRBD2. CDR1 is SGHTA, CDR2 FQGNSA, per germline. With 5 bases clipped from V and 1 base from J, the junction kept 7 bases outside the gene matches. The CDR3 runs 16 residues. The CDR3 bases are TGTGCCAGCAGCCAAGGACTAGCGGGTAATTCCTACGAGCAGTACTTC. Translation: CASSQGLAGNSYEQYF.

In its sample, this clonotype was seen a few times. The chain is built from TRBV7-8 and TRBJ2-3, with D tentatively TRBD1 (5 bases). There are 13 residues in the CDR3. The germline CDR1 and CDR2 sequences are SGHVS and FQNEAQ. The V gene lost 11 bases and the J gene lost 2 bases, with 14 bases spanning the gap. The CDR3 coding sequence is TGTGCCCGCTGGCAGGGCTTCACAGATACGCAGTATTTT. Protein sequence: CARWQGFTDTQYF.

The V call is TRBV6-6, the J call TRBJ2-1; D might be TRBD1 or TRBD2, each matching 5 bases. Trimming took off 8 bases at V and 7 bases at J, with 18 bases between the two ends. Germline lookup yields CDR1 MNHNY and CDR2 SVGAGI (reference sequence). The CDR3 is made up of 14 amino acids. This CDR3 reads CASGAQTGINEQFF. As DNA, the CDR3 is TGTGCCAGCGGGGCCCAAACGGGAATAAATGAGCAGTTCTTC.

Comments on this clonotype: One base away lies a much larger clone, so this may be a sequencing read error. CDR3 residues: CASSQEGVPAYELYF. The CDR3 bases are TGCGCCAGCAGCCAAGAGGGGGTTCCCGCCTACGAGCTGTACTTC. The V gene is TRBV4-1, the J gene TRBJ2-7, with D perhaps matching TRBD1 or TRBD2 (5 bases each). This CDR3 has 15 residues. The germline gives CDR1 MGHRA, CDR2 YSYEKL.